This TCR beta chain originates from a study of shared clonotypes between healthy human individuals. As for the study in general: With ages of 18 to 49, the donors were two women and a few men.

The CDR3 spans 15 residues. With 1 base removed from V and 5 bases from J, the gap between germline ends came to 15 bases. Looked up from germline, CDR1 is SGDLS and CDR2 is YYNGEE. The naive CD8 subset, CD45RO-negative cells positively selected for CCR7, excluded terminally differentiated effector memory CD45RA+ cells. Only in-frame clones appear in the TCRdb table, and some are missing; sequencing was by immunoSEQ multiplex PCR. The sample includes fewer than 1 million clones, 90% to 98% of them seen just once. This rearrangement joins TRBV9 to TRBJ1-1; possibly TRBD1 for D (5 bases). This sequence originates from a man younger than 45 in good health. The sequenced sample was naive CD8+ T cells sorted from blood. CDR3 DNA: TGTGCCAGCAGCGTATCGGGGATTGGGGCGACTGAAGCTTTCTTT. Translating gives CASSVSGIGATEAFF.